These T cell receptor beta chains were read from a single sample in a study. TCRdb fed the RT-PCR reads into MiXCR, producing one record per CDR3 protein. The sample lists around 620 distinct CDR3 sequences; less than 50% were seen once. What was sequenced was memory CD4+ T cells from salivary gland. The source is a female donor with primary Sjogren's syndrome. Both conserved end residues are part of each CDR3. A D gene is named only where the DNA matches it firmly. Rows give clone size only sometimes, using once, few, many, or a class for an expanded clone.

V gene: TRBV29-1
J gene: TRBJ1-2
D gene: .
clone size: .
CDR3 protein: CSVERTAYGYTF
CDR3 DNA: TGCAGCGTTGAGCGGACAGCCTATGGCTACACCTTC

V gene: TRBV29-1
J gene: TRBJ2-7
D gene: .
clone size: .
CDR3 protein: CSVAAGVKPYEQYF
CDR3 DNA: TGCAGCGTAGCGGCGGGTGTCAAACCCTACGAGCAGTACTTC

V gene: TRBV12-3/TRBV12-4
J gene: TRBJ2-7
D gene: .
clone size: medium-sized
CDR3 protein: CASSSAYEQYF
CDR3 DNA: TGTGCCAGCAGTTCCGCTTACGAGCAGTACTTC

V gene: TRBV29-1
J gene: TRBJ2-7
D gene: TRBD1
clone size: few
CDR3 protein: CSVAGTGGSYEQYF
CDR3 DNA: TGCAGCGTCGCCGGGACAGGGGGCTCCTACGAGCAGTACTTC

V gene: TRBV7-2
J gene: TRBJ2-7
D gene: TRBD1
clone size: large
CDR3 protein: CASSLGRQGKGFF
CDR3 DNA: TGTGCCAGCAGCTTAGGAAGACAGGGAAAGGGATTTTTC

V gene: TRBV20-1
J gene: TRBJ2-3
D gene: TRBD2
clone size: large
CDR3 protein: CSAPFLERGTDTQYF
CDR3 DNA: TGCAGTGCTCCTTTTCTCGAGCGGGGGACAGATACGCAGTATTTT

V gene: TRBV6-5
J gene: TRBJ1-2
D gene: TRBD1
clone size: .
CDR3 protein: CASTGQGYGYTF
CDR3 DNA: TGTGCCAGCACCGGACAGGGCTATGGCTACACCTTC

V gene: TRBV12-3/TRBV12-4
J gene: TRBJ2-7
D gene: TRBD1
clone size: hyperexpanded
CDR3 protein: CASSLVRTGTGVYEQYF
CDR3 DNA: TGTGCCAGCAGTTTAGTCCGAACCGGGACAGGGGTCTACGAGCAGTACTTC

V gene: TRBV6-6
J gene: TRBJ1-1
D gene: .
clone size: large
CDR3 protein: CASSYSLARDTQGLAFF
CDR3 DNA: TGTGCCAGCAGTTACAGTTTAGCTAGGGACACCCAAGGTTTAGCTTTCTTT

V gene: TRBV20-1
J gene: TRBJ1-5
D gene: .
clone size: few
CDR3 protein: CSAREQNNQPQHF
CDR3 DNA: TGCAGTGCTAGGGAACAGAATAATCAGCCCCAGCATTTT

V gene: TRBV20-1
J gene: TRBJ2-1
D gene: TRBD2
clone size: .
CDR3 protein: CSARAASGSGNEQFF
CDR3 DNA: TGCAGTGCTAGAGCGGCTAGCGGGTCGGGCAATGAGCAGTTCTTC

V gene: TRBV24-1
J gene: TRBJ2-3
D gene: .
clone size: once
CDR3 protein: CATSDLPGTAGTDTQYF
CDR3 DNA: TGTGCCACCAGTGATTTGCCGGGGACGGCCGGCACAGATACGCAGTATTTT

V gene: TRBV5-1
J gene: TRBJ2-5
D gene: TRBD1
clone size: large
CDR3 protein: CASSLDSGGRGKTQYF
CDR3 DNA: TGCGCCAGCAGCTTGGATTCTGGCGGCAGGGGGAAGACCCAGTACTTC

V gene: TRBV7-2
J gene: TRBJ2-3
D gene: .
clone size: .
CDR3 protein: CASSLGGRTDTQYF
CDR3 DNA: TGTGCCAGCAGCTTAGGGGGCCGCACAGATACGCAGTATTTT

V gene: TRBV10-3
J gene: TRBJ1-1
D gene: .
clone size: .
CDR3 protein: CASRPQGEGTKAFF
CDR3 DNA: TGTGCCAGCAGACCCCAAGGGGAGGGCACTAAAGCTTTCTTT

V gene: TRBV20-1
J gene: TRBJ1-5
D gene: .
clone size: .
CDR3 protein: CSASRAYSNQPQHF
CDR3 DNA: TGCAGTGCTTCCCGGGCCTATAGCAATCAGCCCCAGCATTTT

V gene: TRBV5-5
J gene: TRBJ2-1
D gene: TRBD2
clone size: large
CDR3 protein: CASSLGLGGGLNEQFF
CDR3 DNA: TGTGCCAGCAGCTTGGGGCTTGGCGGGGGGCTCAATGAGCAGTTCTTC

V gene: TRBV6-5
J gene: TRBJ1-2
D gene: .
clone size: .
CDR3 protein: CASSYSKGRGDGYTF
CDR3 DNA: TGTGCCAGCAGTTACTCGAAAGGCAGGGGCGATGGCTACACCTTC

V gene: TRBV4-1
J gene: TRBJ2-7
D gene: .
clone size: .
CDR3 protein: CASSEREQYF
CDR3 DNA: TGCGCCAGCAGCGAACGCGAGCAGTACTTC

V gene: TRBV12-3/TRBV12-4
J gene: TRBJ2-1
D gene: .
clone size: .
CDR3 protein: CASSFSDSSYNEQFF
CDR3 DNA: TGTGCCAGCAGTTTCTCTGATAGCTCCTACAATGAGCAGTTCTTC

V gene: TRBV20-1
J gene: TRBJ2-7
D gene: .
clone size: hyperexpanded
CDR3 protein: CSAKRGDSWYEQYF
CDR3 DNA: TGCAGTGCCAAACGGGGGGACAGTTGGTACGAGCAGTACTTC

V gene: TRBV5-1
J gene: TRBJ1-2
D gene: TRBD1
clone size: large
CDR3 protein: CASSPGQGQTHNYGYTF
CDR3 DNA: TGCGCCAGCAGCCCGGGACAGGGGCAGACACATAACTATGGCTACACCTTC

V gene: TRBV29-1
J gene: TRBJ2-1
D gene: TRBD2
clone size: large
CDR3 protein: CSFQLAGGTYNEQFF
CDR3 DNA: TGCAGCTTCCAACTAGCGGGGGGTACCTACAATGAGCAGTTCTTC

V gene: TRBV29-1
J gene: TRBJ1-4
D gene: .
clone size: large
CDR3 protein: CSGGTKGEKLFF
CDR3 DNA: TGCAGCGGCGGGACTAAGGGTGAAAAACTGTTTTTT

V gene: TRBV15
J gene: TRBJ2-2
D gene: TRBD2
clone size: large
CDR3 protein: CATSRDSRGGSGELFF
CDR3 DNA: TGTGCCACCAGCAGAGATTCGCGGGGGGGCTCCGGGGAGCTGTTTTTT

V gene: TRBV11-2
J gene: TRBJ2-3
D gene: TRBD2
clone size: large
CDR3 protein: CASSFRLAGGSTDTQYF
CDR3 DNA: TGTGCCAGCAGCTTTCGACTAGCGGGGGGAAGCACAGATACGCAGTATTTT

V gene: TRBV7-9
J gene: TRBJ2-3
D gene: .
clone size: medium-sized
CDR3 protein: CASSSQDTQYF
CDR3 DNA: TGTGCCAGCAGCTCTCAAGATACGCAGTATTTT

V gene: TRBV23-1
J gene: TRBJ2-1
D gene: .
clone size: medium-sized
CDR3 protein: CASSQIFHEQFF
CDR3 DNA: TGCGCCAGCAGTCAGATTTTCCATGAGCAGTTCTTC

V gene: TRBV12-3/TRBV12-4
J gene: TRBJ1-5
D gene: .
clone size: large
CDR3 protein: CASSDQKTGSNQPQHF
CDR3 DNA: TGTGCCAGCAGTGATCAAAAGACAGGTAGCAATCAGCCCCAGCATTTT

V gene: TRBV12-3/TRBV12-4
J gene: TRBJ2-3
D gene: TRBD2
clone size: large
CDR3 protein: CASSPRGGTSTDTQYF
CDR3 DNA: TGTGCCAGCAGTCCACGCGGGGGGACCAGCACAGATACGCAGTATTTT